This T cell receptor beta chain was recorded in a study of cytomegalovirus exposure and HLA in healthy donors. Findings of the study overall: There were some public TCRs occurring in many donors, but most TCR sequences were rare. Specific recognition of CMV antigens was confirmed in vitro for a few chains (all CMV-associated).

The CDR3 spans 14 residues. Trimming left V 1 base short and J 8 bases short, with 9 bases between. Looked up from germline, CDR1 is SNHLY and CDR2 is FYNNEI. Comments on this clone: Its matching antigen is unknown.

The 120-subject validation cohort, separate from the roughly 700-subject first cohort, included the donors. Repertoires were generated with immunoSEQ multiplex PCR, while TCRdb's copy carries only in-frame clones and drops some. The sample has more than 95,000 clones, roughly 90% seen once. The chain joins TRBV2 to TRBJ1-6, with TRBD1 as a possible D gene (5 bases). This sequence originates from a woman aged 18-35 years in good health and CMV-seronegative. Material for sequencing was PBMCs. The CDR3 loop is CASSEEGRDSPLHF. The DNA of the CDR3 is TGTGCCAGCAGTGAAGAGGGCAGGGATTCACCCCTCCACTTT.